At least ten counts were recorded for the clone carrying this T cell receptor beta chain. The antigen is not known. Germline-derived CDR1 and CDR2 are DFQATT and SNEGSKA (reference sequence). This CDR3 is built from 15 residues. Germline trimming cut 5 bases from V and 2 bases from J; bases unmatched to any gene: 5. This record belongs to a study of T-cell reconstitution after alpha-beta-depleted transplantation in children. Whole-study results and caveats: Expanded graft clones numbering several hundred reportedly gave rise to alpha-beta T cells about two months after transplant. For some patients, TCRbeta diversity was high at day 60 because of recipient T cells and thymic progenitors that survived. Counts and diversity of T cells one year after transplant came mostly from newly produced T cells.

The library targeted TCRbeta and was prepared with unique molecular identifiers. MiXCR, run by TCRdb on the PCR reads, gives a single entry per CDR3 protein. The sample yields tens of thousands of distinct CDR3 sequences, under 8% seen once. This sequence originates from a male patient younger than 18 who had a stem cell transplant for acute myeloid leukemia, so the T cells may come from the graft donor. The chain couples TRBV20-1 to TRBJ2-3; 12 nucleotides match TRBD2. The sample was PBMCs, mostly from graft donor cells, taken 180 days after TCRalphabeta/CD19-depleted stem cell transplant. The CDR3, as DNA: TGCAGTGCTCGCCGACTAGCGGGGGACACAGATACGCAGTATTTT. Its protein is CSARRLAGDTDTQYF.